These 5 T cell receptor beta chains came from one sample sequenced in a study of blood T cell repertoires in COVID-19. The method was immunoSEQ multiplex PCR; TCRdb's version includes in-frame clones alone and lacks a portion of them. The sample has roughly 250,000 clones, around 85% seen once. The specimen was peripheral blood. Receptors were obtained from a middle-aged woman with active or convalescent COVID-19.

The CDR3 DNA is TGTGCCAGCAGACAAGAAACGGACAGGTTGGGGCGGAATGAGCAGTTCTTC. This encodes CASRQETDRLGRNEQFF. This sequence joins TRBV7-9 and TRBJ2-1; TRBD1 aligns across 7 bases. The CDR3 has 17 amino acids. In germline, CDR1 is SEHNR, CDR2 FQNEAQ (reference sequence). Losses at the gene ends were 6 bases for V and 7 bases for J; bases not matched to a gene: 18.

The chain joins TRBV7-9 to TRBJ1-1, with TRBD1 matching over 7 bases. The CDR3 covers 15 residues. Germline CDR1 and CDR2: SEHNR and FQNEAQ (reference sequence). V shed 7 bases and J 5 bases; nucleotides not matched to a gene: 13. CDR3 in amino acids: CASIKVGGQGTEAFF. The CDR3 DNA reads TGTGCCAGCATCAAGGTAGGGGGCCAAGGGACTGAAGCTTTCTTT.

There are many counts of this clone. The chain is built from TRBV18 and TRBJ2-1; maybe TRBD1 (5 bases). V was clipped by 3 bases and J by 10 bases, with 13 bases between them. This CDR3 region has 13 residues. Germline loops: CDR1 KGHSH, CDR2 LQKENI. Here the CDR3 reads CASSPVKKGEQFF. Here the CDR3 DNA reads TGTGCCAGCTCACCGGTCAAAAAGGGGGAGCAGTTCTTC.

The chain employs TRBV30 and TRBJ1-6; tentatively, D is TRBD1 (5 bases). Trimming took off 1 base at V and 10 bases at J, with 20 bases between the two ends. The CDR3 length is 16 residues. Per the germline V gene, CDR1 is GTSNPN and CDR2 is SVGIG (reference sequence). The CDR3 here is CAWSAWSGAAGSPLHF. In nucleotides, the CDR3 is TGTGCCTGGAGTGCCTGGTCCGGGGCTGCGGGATCACCCCTCCACTTT. Together with reference TRBV30 and TRBJ1-6, the CDR3 gives the full variable domain: SQTIHQWPATLVQPVGSPLSLECTVEGTSNPNLYWYRQAAGRGLQLLFYSVGIGQISSEVPQNLSASRPQDRQFILSSKKLLLSDSGFYLCAWSAWSGAAGSPLHFGNGTRLTVT.

This clone is a singleton in its sample. The rearrangement uses TRBV5-1 and TRBJ2-7; 10 positions agree with TRBD1. Germline V gene lookup returns CDR1 SGHRS and CDR2 YFSETQ. Trimming at V came to 4 bases and at J to 2 bases, leaving 6 bases not matched to a gene. The CDR3 spans 15 residues. CDR3 protein: CASSRGQGLAYEQYF. The CDR3 nucleotides are TGCGCCAGCAGCCGGGGACAGGGGTTGGCCTACGAGCAGTACTTC.